Listed below are T cell receptor beta chains from one sample, sequenced in a study of beta chain features in type 1 diabetes. Only in-frame clones appear in the TCRdb table, and some are missing; sequencing was by immunoSEQ multiplex PCR. The data hold some 150,000 clones, with 10% observed a single time. The sample comprised naive CD4+ T cells from blood. The receptors stem from a man aged 18 to 29 in good health. Each CDR3 is given with its conserved first and last residue. The D gene is left open where the match is weak. A row's size may be missing; if present it is once, few, many or a size class.

D,V,size,length,J,CDR3,DNA
NA,TRBV2,few,14,TRBJ1-5,CASRDIEGLQPQHF,TGTGCCAGCAGGGATATCGAGGGCCTTCAGCCCCAGCATTTT
TRBD2,TRBV15,many,16,TRBJ2-3,CATSGLTSGLWDTQYF,TGTGCCACCAGCGGATTGACTAGCGGGTTGTGGGATACGCAGTATTTT
TRBD1,TRBV5-4,NA,15,TRBJ1-1,CASSSQTGGLTEAFF,TGTGCCAGCAGCTCTCAGACAGGGGGGTTGACTGAAGCTTTCTTT
TRBD1,TRBV7-2,few,13,TRBJ2-7,CASSSDRPYEQYF,TGTGCCAGCAGCTCGGACAGGCCCTACGAGCAGTACTTC
NA,TRBV7-9,few,13,TRBJ2-5,CASSLGGEETQYF,TGTGCCAGCAGCTTAGGCGGGGAAGAGACCCAGTACTTC
NA,TRBV14,NA,14,TRBJ1-1,CASSQVTGLREAFF,TGTGCCAGCAGCCAAGTTACAGGTCTCAGGGAAGCTTTCTTT
TRBD1,TRBV7-2,NA,14,TRBJ2-5,CASSLTGGGGTQYF,TGTGCCAGCAGCTTGACAGGGGGCGGGGGGACCCAGTACTTC
TRBD1,TRBV5-1,few,15,TRBJ2-7,CASSLGQGAYHEQYF,TGCGCCAGCAGCTTGGGGCAGGGGGCGTACCACGAGCAGTACTTC
NA,TRBV7-2,few,16,TRBJ1-5,CASSFGGVTGPQPQHF,TGTGCCAGCAGCTTCGGGGGGGTGACAGGCCCCCAGCCCCAGCATTTT
TRBD2,TRBV25-1,few,12,TRBJ2-5,CWTSGGEETQYF,TGTTGGACTAGCGGGGGGGAGGAGACCCAGTACTTC
NA,TRBV6-5,few,13,TRBJ1-2,CASRSGRDYGYTF,TGTGCCAGCAGGTCGGGCAGGGACTATGGCTACACCTTC
TRBD1,TRBV7-2,few,15,TRBJ2-7,CASSLGQGYSYEQYF,TGTGCCAGCAGCCTTGGACAGGGATACTCCTACGAGCAGTACTTC
NA,TRBV6-6,NA,16,TRBJ1-4,CASSYGGQLTNEKLFF,TGTGCCAGCAGTTACGGCGGGCAGTTAACTAATGAAAAACTGTTTTTT
NA,TRBV6-5,few,15,TRBJ2-2,CASSYGGERTGELFF,TGTGCCAGCAGTTACGGCGGGGAACGCACCGGGGAGCTGTTTTTT
NA,TRBV30,few,14,TRBJ1-2,CAWEKTGKEVGYTF,TGTGCCTGGGAAAAAACAGGGAAGGAGGTTGGCTACACCTTC
NA,TRBV12-1,few,17,TRBJ2-7,CASSFEVAGGPSYEQYF,TGTGCCAGCAGCTTTGAGGTAGCGGGGGGGCCCTCCTACGAGCAGTACTTC
NA,TRBV7-2,NA,13,TRBJ2-7,CASRPGGVFEQYF,TGTGCCAGCAGGCCCGGCGGGGTTTTCGAGCAGTACTTC
NA,TRBV5-1,NA,15,TRBJ2-7,CASRGGTGRYYEQYF,TGCGCCAGCAGGGGGGGGACAGGCCGCTACTACGAGCAGTACTTC
NA,TRBV6-6,NA,12,TRBJ1-2,CASSGTLYGYTF,TGTGCCAGCAGCGGGACACTCTATGGCTACACCTTC
TRBD1,TRBV15,NA,16,TRBJ2-7,CATSKLPGQGIYEQYF,TGTGCCACCAGTAAATTGCCGGGACAGGGAATCTACGAGCAGTACTTC
NA,TRBV5-1,NA,14,TRBJ1-3,CASSLTRERNTIYF,TGCGCCAGCAGCTTGACGCGTGAGCGAAACACCATATATTTT
NA,TRBV7-6,NA,14,TRBJ2-3,CASSLVVGTDTQYF,TGTGCCAGCAGCTTAGTTGTCGGCACAGATACGCAGTATTTT
TRBD1,TRBV27,NA,15,TRBJ2-7,CASSLKAGGNVEQYF,TGTGCCAGCAGTTTAAAGGCAGGGGGAAACGTAGAGCAGTACTTC
NA,TRBV6-5,NA,15,TRBJ2-1,CASSHRDTTYNEQFF,TGTGCCAGCAGTCATCGGGACACTACCTACAATGAGCAGTTCTTC
TRBD2,TRBV2,few,15,TRBJ2-1,CASSVVRTSGNEQFF,TGTGCCAGCAGTGTCGTTCGGACTAGCGGCAATGAGCAGTTCTTC
NA,TRBV6-5,NA,12,TRBJ2-5,CASSTRLETIYF,TGTGCCAGCAGTACCCGCCTTGAGACAATTTACTTC
TRBD1,TRBV5-1,NA,16,TRBJ1-2,CASSPRPGQGDYGYTF,TGCGCCAGCAGCCCAAGGCCGGGACAGGGAGACTATGGCTACACCTTC
TRBD2,TRBV7-3,once,14,TRBJ2-7,CASSLGGGSYEQYF,TGTGCCAGCAGCTTAGGCGGGGGTTCCTACGAGCAGTACTTC
TRBD1,TRBV7-3,many,15,TRBJ2-6,CASSPRGPGANVLTF,TGTGCCAGCAGCCCCAGGGGGCCCGGGGCCAACGTCCTGACTTTC
NA,TRBV27,few,18,TRBJ2-2,CASSLRVSGTTGTGELFF,TGTGCCAGCAGTTTACGTGTCTCCGGCACAACGGGCACCGGGGAGCTGTTTTTT
NA,TRBV5-1,few,14,TRBJ2-7,CASSVPSGVHEQYF,TGCGCCAGCAGCGTACCGTCAGGGGTCCACGAGCAGTACTTC
NA,TRBV2,few,12,TRBJ1-5,CASSQGNQPQHF,TGTGCCAGCAGTCAGGGGAATCAGCCCCAGCATTTT
TRBD2,TRBV9,few,16,TRBJ2-3,CASSVSLAGAADTQYF,TGTGCCAGCAGCGTGTCTCTAGCGGGGGCTGCAGATACGCAGTATTTT
NA,TRBV6-6,few,14,TRBJ1-6,CASSYSGGNSPLHF,TGTGCCAGCAGTTACTCGGGGGGGAACTCACCCCTCCACTTT
TRBD2,TRBV7-8,few,20,TRBJ2-5,CASSSMTHRRLAGKGETQYF,TGTGCCAGCAGCTCCATGACACACAGAAGACTAGCGGGAAAAGGGGAGACCCAGTACTTC
NA,TRBV30,many,12,TRBJ1-1,CAWDTVNTEAFF,TGTGCCTGGGATACAGTGAACACTGAAGCTTTCTTT
TRBD1,TRBV7-8,NA,16,TRBJ2-1,CASSVLPGQPYNEQFF,TGTGCCAGCAGCGTTTTACCGGGACAGCCGTACAATGAGCAGTTCTTC
TRBD1,TRBV2,few,13,TRBJ2-3,CASSLPGQDTQYF,TGTGCCAGCAGTTTACCGGGACAGGATACGCAGTATTTT
TRBD2,TRBV5-4,few,14,TRBJ2-1,CASSPGGGNYEQFF,TGTGCCAGCAGCCCTGGGGGGGGAAATTATGAGCAGTTCTTC
TRBD2,TRBV7-8,few,17,TRBJ2-3,CASSLVALAGFTDTQYF,TGTGCCAGCAGCTTAGTCGCACTAGCGGGGTTCACAGATACGCAGTATTTT
TRBD1,TRBV5-1,few,17,TRBJ1-2,CASSSQGAVLRTNGYTF,TGCGCCAGCAGCTCGCAGGGGGCCGTCTTAAGGACAAATGGCTACACCTTC
TRBD2,TRBV19,NA,15,TRBJ2-7,CASSILTSGVYEQYF,TGTGCCAGTAGTATATTGACTAGCGGGGTGTACGAGCAGTACTTC
NA,TRBV19,NA,14,TRBJ1-2,CASKPRGEGYGYTF,TGTGCCAGTAAACCTCGGGGTGAAGGCTATGGCTACACCTTC
NA,TRBV5-4,NA,17,TRBJ1-1,CASSPNRVTRMNTEAFF,TGTGCCAGCAGCCCCAACAGGGTAACCCGGATGAACACTGAAGCTTTCTTT
TRBD2,TRBV7-2,few,15,TRBJ2-3,CASSLPTSSTDTQYF,TGTGCCAGCAGCTTACCGACTAGCAGCACAGATACGCAGTATTTT
NA,TRBV4-3,NA,16,TRBJ1-3,CASSQAARGVGNTIYF,TGCGCCAGCAGCCAAGCGGCCAGGGGAGTTGGAAACACCATATATTTT
TRBD1,TRBV28,many,12,TRBJ2-4,CASSPQGDIQYF,TGTGCCAGCAGTCCGCAGGGGGACATTCAGTACTTC
TRBD1,TRBV5-6,NA,13,TRBJ1-2,CASRLGQFYGYTF,TGTGCCAGCAGATTGGGACAGTTCTATGGCTACACCTTC
TRBD1,TRBV13,many,14,TRBJ1-3,CASTDRASGNTIYF,TGTGCCAGTACGGACAGGGCCTCTGGAAACACCATATATTTT
TRBD1,TRBV7-2,NA,15,TRBJ2-7,CASSPGGTGGYEQYF,TGTGCCAGCAGCCCCGGTGGGACAGGGGGATACGAGCAGTACTTC
NA,TRBV2,NA,12,TRBJ2-7,CASRGLGDEQYF,TGTGCCAGCAGGGGACTGGGAGACGAGCAGTACTTC
NA,TRBV15,few,15,TRBJ2-2,CATSRGGVNGGELFF,TGTGCCACCAGCAGGGGCGGGGTTAACGGCGGGGAGCTGTTTTTT